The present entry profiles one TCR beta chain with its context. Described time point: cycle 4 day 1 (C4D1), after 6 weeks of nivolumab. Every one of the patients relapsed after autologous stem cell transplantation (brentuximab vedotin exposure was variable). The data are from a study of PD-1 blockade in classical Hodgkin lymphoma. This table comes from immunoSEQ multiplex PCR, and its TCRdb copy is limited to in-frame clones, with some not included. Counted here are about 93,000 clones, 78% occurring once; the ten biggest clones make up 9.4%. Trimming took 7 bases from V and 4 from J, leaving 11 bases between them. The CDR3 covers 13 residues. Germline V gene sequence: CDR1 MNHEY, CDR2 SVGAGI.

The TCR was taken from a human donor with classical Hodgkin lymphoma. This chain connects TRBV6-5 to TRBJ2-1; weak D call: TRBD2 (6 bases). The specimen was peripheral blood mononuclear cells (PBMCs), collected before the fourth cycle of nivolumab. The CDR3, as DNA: TGTGCCAGCATGCGGGATACATACAATGAGCAGTTCTTC. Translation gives CASMRDTYNEQFF.